These 23 T cell receptor beta chains share one sample of origin, sequenced in a study of response to subunit inactivated influenza vaccine. MiXCR was run by TCRdb on the RT-PCR reads, yielding one entry per CDR3 protein. This table has around 520,000 distinct CDR3 sequences, over 9.5% appearing once. The sample consisted of PBMCs from blood, taken on the day of vaccination. Every receptor here comes from a man aged 50-59 years who received an inactivated influenza vaccine.

A few counts support this clonotype. This chain links TRBV28 with TRBJ2-3; D remains unclear. The CDR3 extends over 12 amino acids. Trimming pared 3 bases from V and 5 bases from J, leaving 6 bases between. The germline gives CDR1 MDHEN, CDR2 SYDVKM. The CDR3 sequence: CASSFFGDTQYF. In DNA, the CDR3 is TGTGCCAGCAGTTTCTTCGGAGATACGCAGTATTTT.

This clonotype has a handful of counts. This sequence joins TRBV10-3 and TRBJ1-1; D is ambiguous. The length of the CDR3 is 14 residues. The germline V and J ends were trimmed by 3 bases and 1 base, with 9 bases remaining between them. CDR1 and CDR2 (germline): ENHRY, SYGVKD. CDR3 DNA: TGTGCCATCAGTGACGGGGAGAGGAACACTGAAGCTTTCTTT. Amino acid sequence: CAISDGERNTEAFF.

This chain connects TRBV12-3 or TRBV12-4 to TRBJ2-3; unclear D gene. The V end was cut by 3 bases, the J end by 5 bases, with 6 bases between. The CDR3 contains 12 residues. This chain's CDR3 is CASSFGKDTQYF. The CDR3 DNA is TGTGCCAGCAGTTTCGGCAAAGATACGCAGTATTTT.

The chain links TRBV4-3 to TRBJ2-3; D is unresolved. CDR1 and CDR2 (germline): LGHNA, YSLEER. With 1 base removed from V and 5 bases from J, the gap between germline ends came to 7 bases. CDR3 length: 13 amino acids. The chain's CDR3 is CASSQVYGDTQYF. CDR3 nucleotides: TGCGCCAGCAGCCAAGTATACGGAGATACGCAGTATTTT.

The gene calls are TRBV4-1 and TRBJ1-4; 8 nucleotides match TRBD1. V lost 8 bases to trimming and J lost 1 base; unmatched junction nucleotides: 6. The V gene's germline CDR1 is MGHRA and CDR2 YSYEKL. The CDR3 covers 15 residues. The CDR3 loop is CASAGGVRTNEKLFF. The CDR3 DNA reads as TGCGCCAGCGCAGGGGGCGTGAGAACTAATGAAAAACTGTTTTTT.

A few counts support this clonotype. The chain recombines TRBV6-2 or TRBV6-3 with TRBJ2-1; D uncertain. Trimming took 5 bases from V and 8 from J, leaving 7 bases between them. The CDR3 spans 11 residues. Germline CDR1 is MNHEY and CDR2 is SVGEGT. CDR3 nucleotides: TGTGCCAGCAGTAGGTACGATGAGCAGTTCTTC. This encodes CASSRYDEQFF.

This clonotype was seen many times. The chain links TRBV7-2 to TRBJ2-5, with TRBD2 as a possible D gene (5 bases). Germline V lookup: CDR1 SGHTA, CDR2 FQGNSA. The V gene lost 7 bases and the J gene lost 7 bases, with 10 bases spanning the gap. The CDR3 is 11 amino acids. Here the CDR3 DNA reads TGTGCCAGCACCGAGGGTATGACCCAGTACTTC. Protein: CASTEGMTQYF.

The chain is built from TRBV14 and TRBJ1-1; D may be TRBD1 (6 bases). The CDR3 has 15 amino acids. Germline values: CDR1 SGHDN, CDR2 FVKESK. V was cut by 4 bases and J by 5 bases, with 17 bases left in between. The CDR3 sequence: CASSPLTGLKTEAFF. CDR3 nucleotide sequence: TGTGCCAGCAGCCCTTTAACAGGGCTAAAGACTGAAGCTTTCTTT.

This clonotype was picked up many times. The CDR3 loop is CASSLSYEQFF. DNA of the CDR3: TGTGCCAGCAGTCTAAGTTACGAGCAGTTCTTC. This chain uses TRBV12-3 or TRBV12-4 with TRBJ2-1; D remains ambiguous. CDR3 length: 11 residues. V dropped 5 bases and J dropped 10 bases, with 9 bases sitting between them.

Written as DNA, the CDR3 is TGCAGTGCTCCGGTTTGGACAGGGGCTTCACCCCTCCACTTT. Translating gives CSAPVWTGASPLHF. V and J are TRBV20-1 and TRBJ1-6, with 9 nucleotides matching TRBD1. The CDR3 loop spans 14 amino acids. V was clipped by 5 bases and J by 9 bases; unmatched bases: 8. Germline assignment: CDR1 DFQATT and CDR2 SNEGSKA (reference sequence).

This clonotype has a handful of counts. The V and J genes are TRBV7-2 and TRBJ2-1, with a tentative D call TRBD1 (6 bases). The ends were cut back, 2 bases at V and 8 bases at J, with 22 bases in the middle. Germline assignment: CDR1 SGHTA and CDR2 FQGNSA. This CDR3 has 17 amino acids. Here the CDR3 DNA reads TGTGCCAGCAGCTTAAGGGTCCTGGGGCAGGGGATCGATGAGCAGTTCTTC. Translated: CASSLRVLGQGIDEQFF.

The CDR3 sequence: CASSRSGTSYEQYF. DNA of the CDR3: TGTGCCAGCAGCCGTAGCGGGACTTCCTACGAGCAGTACTTC. This chain joins TRBV6-2 or TRBV6-3 and TRBJ2-7, with 8 bases matching TRBD2. After removal of 6 bases from V and 1 base from J, the junction contained 5 bases not matched to a gene. This CDR3 spans 14 amino acids. The V gene's germline CDR1 is MNHEY and CDR2 SVGEGT.

This clonotype was observed a few times. This rearrangement joins TRBV5-1 to TRBJ2-5, with TRBD1 matching over 7 bases. CDR3 size: 14 residues. J gave up 1 base and V 2 bases, and 2 bases lay outside the gene matches. The germline V gene encodes CDR1 SGHRS and CDR2 YFSETQ. The CDR3 sequence is CASSFGTVQETQYF. The CDR3 nucleotides are TGCGCCAGCAGCTTCGGGACAGTCCAAGAGACCCAGTACTTC.

This chain joins TRBV7-6 and TRBJ2-7, with D possibly matching TRBD1 (6 bases). V was trimmed by 1 base and J by 0 bases, leaving 13 bases between them. CDR1 is SGHVS, CDR2 FNYEAQ, per germline. This CDR3 is built from 16 residues. CDR3 residues: CASSLEQGMASYEQYF. The CDR3 coding sequence is TGTGCCAGCAGCTTAGAACAGGGAATGGCCTCCTACGAGCAGTACTTC.

This clonotype was recorded a few times. This chain joins TRBV5-5 and TRBJ1-2, with D unresolved. CDR3 length: 12 amino acids. Germline values: CDR1 SGHKS, CDR2 YYEKEE (reference sequence). V was cut by 3 bases and J by 8 bases, with 11 bases left in between. CDR3 loop: CASSSFVAGYTF. CDR3 DNA sequence: TGTGCCAGCAGCTCGTTCGTAGCGGGCTACACCTTC. Complete variable domain (other parts from reference TRBV5-5 and TRBJ1-2): DAGVTQSPTHLIKTRGQQVTLRCSPISGHKSVSWYQQVLGQGPQFIFQYYEKEERGRGNFPDRFSARQFPNYSSELNVNALLLGDSALYLCASSSFVAGYTFGSGTRLTVV.

This chain joins TRBV11-2 and TRBJ2-1; D call uncertain. The germline V gene encodes CDR1 SGHAT and CDR2 FQNNGV. CDR3 size: 12 residues. Trimming removed 6 bases from V and 5 bases from J, with 8 bases in between. In DNA, the CDR3 is TGTGCCAGCAGTCACCGAAACAATGAGCAGTTCTTC. This encodes CASSHRNNEQFF.

This clonotype was detected a few times. The gene calls are TRBV9 and TRBJ2-3; D unresolved. The CDR3 consists of 14 residues. The V end lost 0 bases, the J end lost 1 base, and 6 bases lay between the germline ends. Per germline, CDR1 SGDLS and CDR2 YYNGEE. The CDR3: CASSVEPRTDTQYF. In nucleotides, the CDR3 is TGTGCCAGCAGCGTAGAACCACGCACAGATACGCAGTATTTT. Full variable domain (missing parts from reference TRBV9 and TRBJ2-3): DSGVTQTPKHLITATGQRVTLRCSPRSGDLSVYWYQQSLDQGLQFLIQYYNGEERAKGNILERFSAQQFPDLHSELNLSSLELGDSALYFCASSVEPRTDTQYFGPGTRLTVL.

J is TRBJ2-7 and V is TRBV19; D is uncertain. Matching the DNA end better, TRBJ2-1 makes the J call doubtful. The CDR3 is made up of 11 amino acids. Germline V gene data show CDR1 as LNHDA and CDR2 as SQIVND (reference sequence). The CDR3 DNA reads TGTGCCAGTAGTAATCACTACGAGCAGTTCTTC. The encoded protein is CASSNHYEQFF.

J is TRBJ2-7 and V is TRBV6-1; the match to TRBD2 covers 11 bases. The CDR3 is made up of 17 amino acids. With V trimmed by 6 bases and J by 0 bases, 10 bases remained unmatched. The germline gives CDR1 MNHNS, CDR2 SASEGT. The CDR3 DNA reads as TGTGCCAGCAGACCTCGTTGGGGGACTAGCGGCTCCTACGAGCAGTACTTC. It codes for CASRPRWGTSGSYEQYF.

The chain couples TRBV20-1 to TRBJ1-2, with no clear D. CDR3 size: 14 residues. Trimming removed 5 bases at V and 4 bases at J, with 17 bases between. Germline V CDR1 and CDR2: DFQATT, SNEGSKA (reference sequence). In DNA form, the CDR3 reads TGCAGTGCTCCACCGGATGCGGGTTCCTATGGCTACACCTTC. Translating it yields CSAPPDAGSYGYTF.

The chain links TRBV5-1 to TRBJ2-7; possibly TRBD1 for D (6 bases). In germline, CDR1 is SGHRS, CDR2 YFSETQ. Trimming cost V 3 bases and J 0 bases, with 13 bases left between them. This CDR3 comprises 15 residues. As DNA, the CDR3 is TGCGCCAGCAGCTCCGACAGGATCTTCTCCTACGAGCAGTACTTC. It is translated as CASSSDRIFSYEQYF.

The chain links TRBV4-2 to TRBJ1-5, with D possibly TRBD1 on 5 matching bases. This CDR3 region has 16 residues. From germline, CDR1 is LGHNA and CDR2 YNFKEQ. Trimming stripped 8 bases from V and 0 bases from J, with 17 bases between. CDR3: CASAPTVGDSNQPQHF. CDR3 sequence (DNA): TGTGCCAGCGCCCCGACAGTCGGGGATAGCAATCAGCCCCAGCATTTT.

This clonotype has only a few counts. The chain has TRBV12-3 or TRBV12-4 and TRBJ1-5, with D tentatively TRBD1 (5 bases). V lost 6 bases and J lost 6, with 18 bases in between. The CDR3 extends over 15 amino acids. CDR3 sequence (DNA): TGTGCCAGCAGCTGGGACTCAAAGCCGGGTCAGCCCCAGCATTTT. Translated: CASSWDSKPGQPQHF.